Listed below are T cell receptor beta chains from one sample, sequenced in a study of blood T cell repertoires in COVID-19. The protocol was immunoSEQ multiplex PCR, while the TCRdb copy is restricted to in-frame clones and leaves out a portion. Altogether about 190,000 clones are present, under 80% being singletons, with the ten largest covering around 17%. Sequencing was performed on PBMCs or T cells enriched from blood (not recorded which). The receptors shown here come from a woman in her fifties or sixties with acute COVID-19. CDR3s include the opening cysteine and the closing phenylalanine or tryptophan. D genes are given only for firm matches. Clone size appears in some rows only: once, few, many, or a class for an expanded clone.

>few|TRBJ1-1|TRBV25-1|TRBD1
CASSVQGALNTEAFF
TGTGCCAGCAGTGTACAGGGGGCACTGAACACTGAAGCTTTCTTT
>-|TRBJ2-6|TRBV29-1|TRBD1
CSVERGTGGANVLTF
TGCAGCGTTGAACGGGGGACAGGCGGGGCCAACGTCCTGACTTTC
>few|TRBJ1-3|TRBV7-9|TRBD1
CASSPSGGGNTIYF
TGTGCCAGCAGCCCATCAGGGGGCGGTAACACCATATATTTT
>few|TRBJ2-6|TRBV28|-
CASSSPSSGANVLTF
TGTGCCAGCAGTTCACCCTCAAGCGGGGCCAACGTCCTGACTTTC
>once|TRBJ1-6|TRBV7-6|-
CASSLRAGASNSLLHF
TGTGCCAGCAGCTTACGGGCAGGGGCGAGTAATTCACTCCTCCACTTT
>once|TRBJ1-5|TRBV19|-
CASTSEGVYSNQPQHF
TGTGCCAGTACCTCAGAGGGAGTTTATAGCAATCAGCCCCAGCATTTT
>-|TRBJ2-1|TRBV7-9|TRBD2
CASSSTLAGGPSNEQFF
TGTGCCAGCAGCTCCACACTAGCGGGGGGGCCTAGCAATGAGCAGTTCTTC
>-|TRBJ1-6|TRBV6-5|TRBD1
CASSYGTATHSPLHF
TGTGCCAGCAGTTACGGGACAGCGACGCATTCACCCCTCCACTTT
>-|TRBJ2-5|TRBV30|TRBD2
CAWSPGLAGQETQYF
TGTGCCTGGAGCCCGGGACTAGCGGGACAAGAGACCCAGTACTTC
>-|TRBJ1-1|TRBV28|-
CASSSTFTEAFF
TGTGCCAGCAGTTCTACCTTCACTGAAGCTTTCTTT
>-|TRBJ1-1|TRBV7-2|-
CASSLARYTEAFF
TGTGCCAGCAGCTTAGCCCGTTACACTGAAGCTTTCTTT
>few|TRBJ1-1|TRBV5-1|-
CASSRGTEAFF
TGCGCCAGCAGCCGAGGCACTGAAGCTTTCTTT
>-|TRBJ1-2|TRBV28|-
CASSFGGNYGYTF
TGTGCCAGCAGTTTTGGAGGAAACTATGGCTACACCTTC
>-|TRBJ1-5|TRBV3-1/TRBV3-2|-
CASSQGGNQPQHF
TGTGCCAGCAGCCAGGGGGGTAATCAGCCCCAGCATTTT
>-|TRBJ1-1|TRBV6-5|-
CASSWGGKAEAFF
TGTGCCAGCAGCTGGGGGGGCAAGGCTGAAGCTTTCTTT
>-|TRBJ1-5|TRBV10-1|-
CASSESTGGLEPQHF
TGCGCCAGCAGTGAATCCACGGGGGGTCTAGAGCCCCAGCATTTT
>-|TRBJ2-5|TRBV19|-
CASSAELETQYF
TGTGCCAGTAGTGCAGAATTAGAGACCCAGTACTTC
>-|TRBJ1-4|TRBV28|-
CASSLNEDSIEKLFF
TGTGCCAGCAGTTTAAATGAGGATTCGATTGAAAAACTGTTTTTT
>few|TRBJ2-1|TRBV3-1/TRBV3-2|TRBD1
CASSQVTWTGAYNEQFF
TGTGCCAGCAGCCAAGTTACTTGGACAGGGGCTTACAATGAGCAGTTCTTC
>-|TRBJ1-4|TRBV2|-
CASSSTATNEKLFF
TGTGCCAGCAGCTCGACAGCAACTAATGAAAAACTGTTTTTT